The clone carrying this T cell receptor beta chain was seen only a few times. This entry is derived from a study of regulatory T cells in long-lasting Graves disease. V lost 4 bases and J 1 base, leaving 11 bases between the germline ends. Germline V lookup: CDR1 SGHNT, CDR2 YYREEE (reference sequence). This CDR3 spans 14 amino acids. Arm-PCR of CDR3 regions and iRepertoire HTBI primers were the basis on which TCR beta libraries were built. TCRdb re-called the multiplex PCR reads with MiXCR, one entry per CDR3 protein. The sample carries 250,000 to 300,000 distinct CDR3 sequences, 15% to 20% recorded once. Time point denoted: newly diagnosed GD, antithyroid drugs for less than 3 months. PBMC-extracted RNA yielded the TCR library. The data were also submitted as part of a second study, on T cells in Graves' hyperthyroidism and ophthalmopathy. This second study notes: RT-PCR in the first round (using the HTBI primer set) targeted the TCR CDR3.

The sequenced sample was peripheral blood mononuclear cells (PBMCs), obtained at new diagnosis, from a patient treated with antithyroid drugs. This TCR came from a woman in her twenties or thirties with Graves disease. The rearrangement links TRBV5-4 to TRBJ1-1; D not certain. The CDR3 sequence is CASSARWRNTEAFF. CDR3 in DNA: TGTGCCAGCAGCGCTAGGTGGCGGAACACTGAAGCTTTCTTT.